Each of the 12 T cell receptor beta chains below was sequenced from the same sample in a study of blood T cell repertoires in COVID-19. The table came from immunoSEQ multiplex PCR; TCRdb's copy has only in-frame clones and leaves some out. This repertoire shows more than 100,000 clones, 70% to 85% found once; its top ten account for roughly 15%. The specimen was peripheral blood. The receptors shown here come from a woman aged 80 or older with acute or convalescent COVID-19.

The gene calls are TRBV19 and TRBJ1-2, with 7 bases aligning to TRBD1. The CDR3 has 15 residues. Germline trimming cut 4 bases from V and 0 bases from J; bases unmatched to any gene: 5. CDR1 and CDR2 from the germline V gene are LNHDA and SQIVND (reference sequence). The CDR3 DNA is TGTGCCAGTAGTACCGGGACAGCAACTAACTATGGCTACACCTTC. Residues: CASSTGTATNYGYTF.

The rearrangement joins TRBV24-1 to TRBJ1-1; the D is unclear. Germline V gives CDR1 KGHDR, CDR2 SFDVKD. V was shortened by 10 bases and J by 2 bases, with 16 bases between the two germline ends. The length of the CDR3 is 14 residues. This CDR3 is CATRRFPNNTEAFF. CDR3 nucleotide sequence: TGTGCCACGCGGAGGTTCCCGAATAACACTGAAGCTTTCTTT.

The chain carries TRBV5-5 and TRBJ2-2; 7 bases are shared with TRBD2. Germline assignment: CDR1 SGHKS and CDR2 YYEKEE (reference sequence). V dropped 2 bases and J dropped 1; count of bases not matched to a gene: 5. The CDR3 is 16 residues long. As DNA, the CDR3 is TGTGCCAGCAGCTTATGGGGGGGAAGGAACACCGGGGAGCTGTTTTTT. Translated, it gives CASSLWGGRNTGELFF. The full variable domain, rest sourced from reference TRBV5-5 and TRBJ2-2, is DAGVTQSPTHLIKTRGQQVTLRCSPISGHKSVSWYQQVLGQGPQFIFQYYEKEERGRGNFPDRFSARQFPNYSSELNVNALLLGDSALYLCASSLWGGRNTGELFFGEGSRLTVL.

CDR3 nucleotide sequence: TGTGCCAGCAGCCCCGCCACAGGGAGCAATCAGCCCCAGCATTTT. This translates into CASSPATGSNQPQHF. The genes are TRBV6-5 and TRBJ1-5; perhaps TRBD1 as D (6 bases). Germline lookup yields CDR1 MNHEY and CDR2 SVGAGI. V lost 6 bases to trimming and J lost 1 base, with 13 bases between them. The CDR3 is 15 amino acids.

This clone was seen ten or more times. This chain links TRBV7-9 with TRBJ2-7, with 8 bases matching TRBD2. CDR3 length equals 15 residues. Unmatched junction bases numbered 6, after V lost 3 bases and J lost 2 bases. Germline CDR1 SEHNR, CDR2 FQNEAQ (reference sequence). The CDR3 region has the DNA TGTGCCAGCAGCTTTCTTAGCGGGACACCCTACGAGCAGTACTTC. Residues: CASSFLSGTPYEQYF.

This sequence joins TRBV7-2 and TRBJ1-2; TRBD1 might be the D (6 bases). The CDR3 has 15 residues. Germline V gene data show CDR1 as SGHTA and CDR2 as FQGNSA. The V gene lost 2 bases and the J gene lost 5 bases, with 15 bases spanning the gap. CDR3 nucleotide sequence: TGTGCCAGCAGCTTAAAAGTACAGGGATCATATGGCTACACCTTC. Residues: CASSLKVQGSYGYTF.

The chain carries TRBV2 and TRBJ1-3; 7 nucleotides align to TRBD1. CDR1 is SNHLY and CDR2 is FYNNEI in the germline V gene. This CDR3 comprises 15 residues. The J segment lost 5 bases and the V segment lost 4 bases, leaving 8 bases of the junction unmatched. Here the CDR3 DNA reads TGTGCCAGCAGTGGGGACAGTAGGGACAGAAACACCATATATTTT. It is translated as CASSGDSRDRNTIYF.

This chain links TRBV6-2 or TRBV6-3 with TRBJ2-1; 12 positions match TRBD2. V was pared by 6 bases and J by 4 bases, with 7 bases of the junction left unmatched. Germline V CDR1 and CDR2: MNHEY, SVGEGT. The CDR3 has 16 residues. CDR3 sequence reads: CASSLGLAGGYNEQFF. The CDR3 DNA sequence: TGTGCCAGCAGCCTAGGGCTAGCGGGGGGGTACAATGAGCAGTTCTTC.

The V and J genes are TRBV2 and TRBJ2-1; the match to TRBD2 covers 8 bases. With V trimmed by 5 bases and J by 6 bases, 6 bases remained unmatched. The germline gives CDR1 SNHLY, CDR2 FYNNEI. The CDR3 has 14 amino acids. This CDR3 is CASSTGTRGNEQFF. DNA for the CDR3: TGTGCCAGCAGTACCGGGACTAGGGGCAATGAGCAGTTCTTC.

The chain links TRBV9 to TRBJ2-3; weak D call: TRBD2 (6 bases). CDR3 size: 14 residues. V was clipped by 2 bases and J by 2 bases, with 9 bases between them. Germline values: CDR1 SGDLS, CDR2 YYNGEE. CDR3 nucleotide sequence: TGTGCCAGCAGCGTGGGACTCTTCACAGATACGCAGTATTTT. Translated, it gives CASSVGLFTDTQYF. Full variable domain (remainder filled in from reference TRBV9 and TRBJ2-3): DSGVTQTPKHLITATGQRVTLRCSPRSGDLSVYWYQQSLDQGLQFLIQYYNGEERAKGNILERFSAQQFPDLHSELNLSSLELGDSALYFCASSVGLFTDTQYFGPGTRLTVL.

This clone appeared a few times. The CDR3: CASSYLRDVNSPLHF. In DNA, the CDR3 is TGTGCCAGCAGTTACCTACGAGATGTTAATTCACCCCTCCACTTT. This sequence joins TRBV6-5 and TRBJ1-6; D gene unclear. The germline gives CDR1 MNHEY, CDR2 SVGAGI. V was cut by 2 bases and J by 6 bases, with 11 bases left in between. The CDR3 loop spans 15 amino acids.

Turning to this clone: Other DNA sequences in the sample encode the same CDR3. V usage is TRBV5-1 and J usage is TRBJ1-1; 9 bases fit TRBD1. Looked up from germline, CDR1 is SGHRS and CDR2 is YFSETQ. The CDR3 spans 14 residues. V was pared by 3 bases and J by 4 bases, with 4 bases of the junction left unmatched. This CDR3 is CASSWGQGGTEAFF. CDR3 DNA sequence: TGCGCCAGCAGCTGGGGACAGGGTGGCACTGAAGCTTTCTTT.